The present TCR beta chain was sequenced within a study of blood T cell repertoires in COVID-19. Study background: Sites in the United States, Italy and Spain provided acute and convalescent COVID-19 samples. Nucleic acid was either cDNA or gDNA, and it came from T cells, B-cell-depleted T cells, or PBMCs.

Clones were sequenced by immunoSEQ multiplex PCR, and TCRdb holds only the in-frame ones, with some missing. The sample has 150,000 to 200,000 clones, roughly nine tenths seen once; the top ten hold approximately 2.1%. Trimming pared 3 bases from V and 1 base from J, leaving 15 bases between. The CDR3 is made up of 16 amino acids. The germline CDR1 and CDR2 sequences are PRHDT and FYEKMQ (reference sequence). The source of this sequence is a man in his late teens or twenties who had recovered from COVID-19. Source material: peripheral blood. V gene TRBV13 combines with J gene TRBJ2-5, with a weak D call TRBD1 (6 bases). CDR3 in amino acids: CASSFLGGVLQETQYF. In DNA, the CDR3 is TGTGCCAGCAGCTTTTTAGGGGGTGTCCTCCAAGAGACCCAGTACTTC.